This T cell receptor (beta chain) was observed in a study of CD4 T cells in relation to SARS-CoV-2 and coronaviruses. Across the study: PBMCs were cultured with antigen for 10 days before TCR beta sequencing. Study observations and caveats: Around 60% of donors had memory CD4+ clonotypes crossrecognizing SARS-CoV-2 and common cold coronavirus spike.

Germline CDR1 and CDR2: SQVTM and ANQGSEA. Trimming at V came to 1 base and at J to 1 base, leaving 2 bases not matched to a gene. The CDR3 covers 16 residues. Measured with immunoSEQ multiplex PCR; TCRdb has only the in-frame clones, and not every one. Here the sample spans tens of thousands of clones, roughly 73% being singletons. This clone was recorded only once. Its matching antigen is unknown. Naive or memory CD4+ cells were cultured 1:1 with T cell-depleted PBMCs plus CEF. This clonotype was obtained from an adult with COVID-19. The sequencing input was memory CD4+ T cells from PBMCs, cultured in vitro. This rearrangement joins TRBV29-1 to TRBJ2-7; 15 positions agree with TRBD2. The CDR3 spells CSVEGGLAGGSYEQYF. CDR3 in DNA: TGCAGCGTTGAAGGGGGACTAGCGGGAGGATCCTACGAGCAGTACTTC.